The 28 T cell receptor beta chains in this list originate from one sample, sequenced in a study of T cell changes during pregnancy in multiple sclerosis. Profiling relied on immunoSEQ multiplex PCR, and the TCRdb table lists in-frame clones only, not all of them. The profile shows around 20,000 clones, 88% of them singletons. The sequenced sample was CD8+ T cells from peripheral blood mononuclear cells, obtained after pregnancy. The source is a female donor in good health, enrolled as a control in a pregnancy study.

The chain employs TRBV7-6 and TRBJ1-1, with D maybe TRBD1 (6 bases). The germline gives CDR1 SGHVS, CDR2 FNYEAQ. The CDR3 loop spans 17 amino acids. The ends were cut back, 5 bases at V and 0 bases at J, with 19 bases in the middle. CDR3 nucleotide sequence: TGTGCCAGCAGCAACCTTAGGGGGGGGAGTATGAACACTGAAGCTTTCTTT. This gives the protein CASSNLRGGSMNTEAFF.

This chain uses TRBV29-1 with TRBJ1-1; 12 nucleotides line up with TRBD1. V trimming: 6 bases; J trimming: 7 bases; junction bases outside the gene matches: 3. This CDR3 is 12 amino acids long. CDR1 is SQVTM, CDR2 ANQGSEA, per germline. This CDR3 reads CSVGTGGNEAFF. CDR3 DNA sequence: TGCAGCGTAGGGACAGGGGGCAATGAAGCTTTCTTT.

The chain recombines TRBV7-2 with TRBJ1-1; possibly TRBD1 for D (5 bases). Trimming took 1 base from V and 0 from J, leaving 12 bases between them. The germline CDR1 and CDR2 sequences are SGHTA and FQGNSA. The CDR3 covers 16 residues. CDR3 nucleotide sequence: TGTGCCAGCAGCTTAGAGGGTGGGGCCGTGAACACTGAAGCTTTCTTT. This encodes CASSLEGGAVNTEAFF. Full variable domain (missing parts from reference TRBV7-2 and TRBJ1-1): GAGVSQSPSNKVTEKGKDVELRCDPISGHTALYWYRQSLGQGLEFLIYFQGNSAPDKSGLPSDRFSAERTGGSVSTLTIQRTQQEDSAVYLCASSLEGGAVNTEAFFGQGTRLTVV.

The genes are TRBV4-1 and TRBJ2-7; 12 nucleotides agree with TRBD1. The V segment lost 1 base and the J segment 7 bases; nucleotides outside the gene matches: 8. The CDR3 is 16 amino acids. The germline V gene encodes CDR1 MGHRA and CDR2 YSYEKL. CDR3 sequence: CASSQGLGQGAREQYF. The CDR3 DNA reads TGCGCCAGCAGCCAAGGTCTGGGACAGGGGGCGAGGGAGCAGTACTTC.

The chain recombines TRBV5-8 with TRBJ1-2, with TRBD1 as a possible D gene (6 bases). The CDR3 consists of 15 residues. V lost 5 bases, J lost 0 bases, and 14 bases lay in between. Looked up from germline, CDR1 is SGHTS and CDR2 is YDEGEE. In DNA form, the CDR3 reads TGTGCCAGCAGGGGAGGGACATTAGCTAACTATGGCTACACCTTC. Amino acids: CASRGGTLANYGYTF.

The chain combines TRBV10-3 with TRBJ2-2, with 10 bases that match TRBD2. The CDR3 length is 17 residues. Unmatched junction bases numbered 8, after V lost 0 bases and J lost 7 bases. CDR1 ENHRY and CDR2 SYGVKD come from the germline V gene. CDR3 nucleotide sequence: TGTGCCATCAGTGAGTCCCCTAGCGGGGGCTCCCACGGGGAGCTGTTTTTT. Residues: CAISESPSGGSHGELFF.

This chain joins TRBV5-1 and TRBJ1-1; D might be TRBD1 (6 bases). Trimming pared 4 bases from V and 3 bases from J, leaving 13 bases between. The CDR3 runs 14 residues. Germline CDR1 reads SGHRS; CDR2 reads YFSETQ. CDR3 residues: CASSGGTGDTEAFF. Written as DNA, the CDR3 is TGCGCCAGCAGCGGGGGCACTGGAGACACTGAAGCTTTCTTT.

The chain recombines TRBV7-2 with TRBJ2-3, with 7 bases that match TRBD2. This CDR3 contains 17 residues. Germline CDR1 and CDR2: SGHTA and FQGNSA. Trimming cost V 5 bases and J 5 bases; bases outside gene matches: 16. CDR3 nucleotide sequence: TGTGCCAGCAGCCAGTCGGTCATGGGGGGGGACCGAGATACGCAGTATTTT. It translates to CASSQSVMGGDRDTQYF.

The gene calls are TRBV5-1 and TRBJ2-7, with 8 bases matching TRBD2. V was clipped by 1 base and J by 3 bases; unmatched bases: 6. The CDR3 length is 15 residues. The germline V gene encodes CDR1 SGHRS and CDR2 YFSETQ. Here the CDR3 reads CASSLSGGEFYEQYF. For the CDR3, the DNA is TGCGCCAGCAGCTTGAGCGGGGGCGAATTCTACGAGCAGTACTTC.

The chain uses TRBV6-6 and TRBJ1-1; D is perhaps TRBD1 (5 bases). The V gene's germline CDR1 is MNHNY and CDR2 SVGAGI (reference sequence). The CDR3 contains 13 residues. V shed 2 bases and J shed 8 bases, with 12 bases lying between them. The CDR3 bases are TGTGCCAGCAGTTACGGAGGGGTGGGGGAAGCTTTCTTT. It codes for CASSYGGVGEAFF.

The V gene is TRBV9, the J gene TRBJ1-2; 9 bases line up with TRBD1. The CDR3 spans 15 residues. Germline CDR1 is SGDLS and CDR2 is YYNGEE. After removal of 3 bases from V and 1 base from J, the junction contained 4 bases not matched to a gene. The CDR3 here is CASSDGQGSNYGYTF. CDR3 in DNA: TGTGCCAGCAGCGATGGACAGGGGAGTAACTATGGCTACACCTTC.

This chain uses TRBV7-9 with TRBJ1-1, with D uncertain. The CDR3 contains 12 residues. Germline V gives CDR1 SEHNR, CDR2 FQNEAQ (reference sequence). The V end was cut by 5 bases, the J end by 0 bases, with 4 bases between. CDR3 protein: CASSLMNTEAFF. In DNA form, the CDR3 reads TGTGCCAGCAGCCTTATGAACACTGAAGCTTTCTTT.

The rearrangement uses TRBV7-9 and TRBJ2-1; 11 bases match TRBD2. CDR1 SEHNR and CDR2 FQNEAQ come from the germline V gene (reference sequence). This CDR3 comprises 16 residues. V was pared by 1 base and J by 6 bases, with 5 bases of the junction left unmatched. CDR3 coding DNA: TGTGCCAGCAGCTTAGTGGGACTAGCGGCGGGCAATGAGCAGTTCTTC. Its protein product is CASSLVGLAAGNEQFF.

This chain links TRBV27 with TRBJ1-1; TRBD1 matches at 9 bases. The CDR3 totals 17 residues. V gave up 5 bases and J gave up 1 base; unmatched junction bases: 11. Germline values: CDR1 MNHEY, CDR2 SMNVEV (reference sequence). CDR3 region: CASSGLIEGQGNTEAFF. CDR3 nucleotides: TGTGCCAGCAGTGGGCTGATCGAGGGACAGGGGAACACTGAAGCTTTCTTT.

CDR3: CSVEAVHRRGGRETQYF. The DNA for the CDR3 is TGCAGCGTTGAAGCGGTGCATAGGCGGGGGGGCCGGGAGACCCAGTACTTC. The chain combines TRBV29-1 with TRBJ2-5; 9 bases map to TRBD2. There are 17 residues in the CDR3. Trimming took 1 base from V and 5 from J; bases not matched to a gene: 14. The germline gives CDR1 SQVTM, CDR2 ANQGSEA.

The chain carries TRBV5-1 and TRBJ2-5, with D perhaps matching TRBD1 (5 bases). The V end was cut by 4 bases, the J end by 3 bases, with 10 bases between. Germline CDR1 reads SGHRS; CDR2 reads YFSETQ. The CDR3 contains 13 residues. The CDR3 nucleotides read TGCGCCAGCAGCCTAGACAGCGAAGAGACCCAGTACTTC. Its translation is CASSLDSEETQYF.

The chain joins TRBV4-3 to TRBJ2-1, with 8 nucleotides matching TRBD1. Germline V lookup: CDR1 LGHNA, CDR2 YSLEER. The CDR3 covers 16 residues. V was pared by 0 bases and J by 5 bases, with 6 bases of the junction left unmatched. The CDR3 DNA follows: TGCGCCAGCAGCCAAGATATTTGGGACAGGAACAATGAGCAGTTCTTC. The encoded protein is CASSQDIWDRNNEQFF.

CDR3 coding DNA: TGTGCCAGCAGCGATACGCCGACTACCGCGAACACCGGGGAGCTGTTTTTT. It is translated as CASSDTPTTANTGELFF. The rearrangement links TRBV27 to TRBJ2-2; TRBD2 is a possible D gene (5 bases). This CDR3 contains 17 residues. V lost 6 bases, J lost 0 bases, and 17 bases lay in between. The germline gives CDR1 MNHEY, CDR2 SMNVEV (reference sequence).

The chain is built from TRBV5-4 and TRBJ2-1; 10 nucleotides agree with TRBD1. V shed 4 bases, J shed 3 bases, and the junction held 4 bases outside the gene matches. The CDR3 is 15 amino acids. The germline gives CDR1 SGHNT, CDR2 YYREEE (reference sequence). In DNA form, the CDR3 reads TGTGCCAGCAGCCCGTGGGACAGGGGCTACAATGAGCAGTTCTTC. This encodes CASSPWDRGYNEQFF.

The CDR3: CASSPRGSNSPLHF. The CDR3 DNA sequence: TGTGCCAGCAGCCCCCGGGGTTCAAATTCACCCCTCCACTTT. This rearrangement joins TRBV7-2 to TRBJ1-6; D is unclear. With 5 bases removed from V and 7 bases from J, the gap between germline ends came to 12 bases. The CDR3 loop spans 14 amino acids. Germline V gene lookup returns CDR1 SGHTA and CDR2 FQGNSA.

The chain carries TRBV5-1 and TRBJ2-3; the D gene is possibly TRBD1 (6 bases). CDR1 and CDR2 (germline): SGHRS, YFSETQ. This CDR3 has 15 residues. Trimming removed 1 base at V and 3 bases at J, with 12 bases between. In DNA form, the CDR3 reads TGCGCCAGCAGCTTGCAGGGGCGCAGGACAGATACGCAGTATTTT. Translating gives CASSLQGRRTDTQYF.

The CDR3 region is CASSMITRDLVGGEQFF. CDR3 nucleotide sequence: TGTGCCAGTAGTATGATCACCCGGGACTTGGTGGGTGGTGAGCAGTTCTTC. The chain couples TRBV19 to TRBJ2-1; D is possibly TRBD2 (6 bases). Germline CDR1 LNHDA, CDR2 SQIVND (reference sequence). The V gene lost 3 bases and the J gene lost 9 bases, with 24 bases spanning the gap. This CDR3 has 17 residues. Drawing the rest from reference TRBV19 and TRBJ2-1, the complete variable domain is DGGITQSPKYLFRKEGQNVTLSCEQNLNHDAMYWYRQDPGQGLRLIYYSQIVNDFQKGDIAEGYSVSREKKESFPLTVTSAQKNPTAFYLCASSMITRDLVGGEQFFGPGTRLTVL.

The chain is built from TRBV25-1 and TRBJ2-2, with a weak D call TRBD1 (5 bases). The germline V gene has CDR1 MGHDK and CDR2 SYGVNS. This CDR3 is built from 13 residues. Trimming took off 8 bases at V and 3 bases at J, with 10 bases between the two ends. In DNA form, the CDR3 reads TGTGCCAGCCAAACAGGCTACACCGGGGAGCTGTTTTTT. Its protein is CASQTGYTGELFF. Variable domain in full (rest from reference TRBV25-1 and TRBJ2-2): EADIYQTPRYLVIGTGKKITLECSQTMGHDKMYWYQQDPGMELHLIHYSYGVNSTEKGDLSSESTVSRIRTEHFPLTLESARPSHTSQYLCASQTGYTGELFFGEGSRLTVL.

This clone rates as medium-sized (0.01 to 0.1%). For the CDR3, the DNA is TGTGCCAGCAGCTTAGGGCGGGAGGAGGCGTTCTATGGCTACACCTTC. Its translation: CASSLGREEAFYGYTF. The chain has TRBV7-9 and TRBJ1-2; D gene ambiguous. Germline V gene sequence: CDR1 SEHNR, CDR2 FQNEAQ (reference sequence). V dropped 1 base and J dropped 4 bases, with 16 bases sitting between them. The CDR3 totals 16 residues.

The V gene is TRBV25-1, the J gene TRBJ2-7; D uncertain. Germline assignment: CDR1 MGHDK and CDR2 SYGVNS. V dropped 3 bases and J dropped 7 bases, with 10 bases sitting between them. The CDR3 sequence is 12 residues long. In DNA, the CDR3 is TGTGCCAGCAGTGAGTCACTCTTGGAGCAGTACTTC. Its translation is CASSESLLEQYF.

V usage is TRBV4-3 and J usage is TRBJ2-1; 9 positions match TRBD1. The germline gives CDR1 LGHNA, CDR2 YSLEER. CDR3 size: 16 residues. V dropped 0 bases and J dropped 5; count of bases not matched to a gene: 5. The CDR3 here is CASSQDVGQGNNEQFF. CDR3 coding DNA: TGCGCCAGCAGCCAAGATGTGGGACAGGGAAACAATGAGCAGTTCTTC.

In this sample, this clone turned up once. The gene calls are TRBV11-3 and TRBJ2-6; D is unclear. Between the trimmed V and J ends, which lost 5 bases and 14 bases, there was a span of 10 bases. This CDR3 is 11 amino acids long. Germline V lookup: CDR1 SGHNT, CDR2 YENEEA. The DNA for the CDR3 is TGTGCCAGCAGCCCCTCGAGGATCCTGACTTTC. This translates into CASSPSRILTF.

The chain joins TRBV11-1 to TRBJ2-2, with TRBD1 matching 8 bases. The CDR3 is 15 amino acids. After removal of 5 bases from V and 1 base from J, the junction contained 3 bases not matched to a gene. Per the germline V gene, CDR1 is SGHAT and CDR2 is FQDESV (reference sequence). CDR3 region: CASSLGTGNTGELFF. CDR3 bases: TGTGCCAGCAGCCTCGGGACAGGGAACACCGGGGAGCTGTTTTTT. Filled out from reference TRBV11-1 and TRBJ2-2, the complete variable domain reads EAEVAQSPRYKITEKSQAVAFWCDPISGHATLYWYRQILGQGPELLVQFQDESVVDDSQLPKDRFSAERLKGVDSTLKIQPAELGDSAMYLCASSLGTGNTGELFFGEGSRLTVL.